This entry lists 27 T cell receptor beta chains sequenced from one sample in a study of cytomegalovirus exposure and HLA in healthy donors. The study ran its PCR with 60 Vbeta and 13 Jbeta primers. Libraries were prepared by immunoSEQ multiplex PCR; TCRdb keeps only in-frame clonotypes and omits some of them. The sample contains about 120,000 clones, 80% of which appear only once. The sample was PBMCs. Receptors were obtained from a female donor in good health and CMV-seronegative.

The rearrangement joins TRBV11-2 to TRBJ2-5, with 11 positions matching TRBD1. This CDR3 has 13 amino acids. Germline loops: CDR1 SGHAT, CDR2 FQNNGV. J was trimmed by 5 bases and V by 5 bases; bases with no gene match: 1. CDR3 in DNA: TGTGCCAGCAGCGGGGACAGGGGGGAGACCCAGTACTTC. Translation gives CASSGDRGETQYF.

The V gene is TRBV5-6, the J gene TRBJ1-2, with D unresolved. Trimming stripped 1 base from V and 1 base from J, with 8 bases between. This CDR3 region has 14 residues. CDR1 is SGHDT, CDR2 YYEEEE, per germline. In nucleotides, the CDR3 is TGTGCCAGCAGCTTGTTTCCCTTTAACTATGGCTACACCTTC. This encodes CASSLFPFNYGYTF.

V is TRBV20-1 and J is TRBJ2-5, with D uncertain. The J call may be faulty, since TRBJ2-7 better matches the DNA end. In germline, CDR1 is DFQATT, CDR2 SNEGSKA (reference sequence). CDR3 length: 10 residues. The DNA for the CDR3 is TGCAGTGCCGAGAACTACGAGCAGTACTTC. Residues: CSAENYEQYF.

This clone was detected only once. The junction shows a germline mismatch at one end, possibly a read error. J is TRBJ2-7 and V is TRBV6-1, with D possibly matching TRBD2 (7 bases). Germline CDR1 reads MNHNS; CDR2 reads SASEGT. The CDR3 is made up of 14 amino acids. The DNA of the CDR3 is TGTGCCAGCAGAGAAGGGGGGGGGAGTTACGAGCAGTACTTC. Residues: CASREGGGSYEQYF.

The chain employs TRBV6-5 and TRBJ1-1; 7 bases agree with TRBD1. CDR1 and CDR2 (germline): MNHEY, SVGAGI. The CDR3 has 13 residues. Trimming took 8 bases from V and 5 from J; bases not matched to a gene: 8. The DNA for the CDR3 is TGTGCCAGCGGAACGACAGGGCGAACTGAAGCTTTCTTT. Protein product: CASGTTGRTEAFF.

CDR3 nucleotide sequence: TGTGCCAGCAGTTTACTAGCGGGGGTATACGAGCAGTACTTC. It is translated as CASSLLAGVYEQYF. The chain recombines TRBV27 with TRBJ2-7; 10 bases match TRBD2. Germline CDR1 reads MNHEY; CDR2 reads SMNVEV (reference sequence). The CDR3 is 14 residues long. J gave up 4 bases and V 2 bases, and 2 bases lay outside the gene matches.

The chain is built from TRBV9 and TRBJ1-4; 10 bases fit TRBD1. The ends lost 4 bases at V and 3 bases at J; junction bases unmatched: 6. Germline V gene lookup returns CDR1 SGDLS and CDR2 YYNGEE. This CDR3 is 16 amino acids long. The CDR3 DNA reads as TGTGCCAGCAGCCGGGGACAGGGGCCGGCTAATGAAAAACTGTTTTTT. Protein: CASSRGQGPANEKLFF.

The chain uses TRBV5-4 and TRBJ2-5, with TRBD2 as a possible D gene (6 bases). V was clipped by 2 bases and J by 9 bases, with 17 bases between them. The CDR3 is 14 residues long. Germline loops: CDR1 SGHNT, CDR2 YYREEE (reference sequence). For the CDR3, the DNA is TGTGCCAGCAGCTTTGGGGGGACGGCCACGGCCCAGTACTTC. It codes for CASSFGGTATAQYF.

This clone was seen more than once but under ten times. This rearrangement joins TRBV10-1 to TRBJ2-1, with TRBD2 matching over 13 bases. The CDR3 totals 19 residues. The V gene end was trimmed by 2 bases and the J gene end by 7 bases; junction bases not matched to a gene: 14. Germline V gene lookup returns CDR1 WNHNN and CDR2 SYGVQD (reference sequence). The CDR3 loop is CASSERKTLTSGRANEQFF. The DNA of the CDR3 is TGCGCCAGCAGTGAGCGGAAAACTCTTACTAGCGGGAGGGCAAATGAGCAGTTCTTC.

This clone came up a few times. The chain's CDR3 is CSVGAGEGTEAFF. The DNA of the CDR3 is TGCAGCGTTGGGGCGGGGGAGGGCACTGAAGCTTTCTTT. The chain joins TRBV29-1 to TRBJ1-1, with a weak D call TRBD1 (5 bases). This CDR3 comprises 13 residues. Trimming removed 4 bases at V and 4 bases at J, with 13 bases between. The germline gives CDR1 SQVTM, CDR2 ANQGSEA.

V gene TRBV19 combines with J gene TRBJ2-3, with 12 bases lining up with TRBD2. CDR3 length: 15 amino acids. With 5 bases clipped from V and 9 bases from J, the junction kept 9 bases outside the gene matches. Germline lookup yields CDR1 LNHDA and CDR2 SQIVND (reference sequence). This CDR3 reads CASSPTSGGRGTQYF. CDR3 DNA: TGTGCCAGTAGTCCTACTAGCGGGGGGAGAGGAACGCAGTATTTT.

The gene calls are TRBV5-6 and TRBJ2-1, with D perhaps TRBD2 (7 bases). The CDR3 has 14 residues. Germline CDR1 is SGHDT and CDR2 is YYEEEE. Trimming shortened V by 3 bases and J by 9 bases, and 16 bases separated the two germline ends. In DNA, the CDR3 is TGTGCCAGCAGCTGGGGCCCTAGGGGGGGTGAGCAGTTCTTC. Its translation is CASSWGPRGGEQFF.

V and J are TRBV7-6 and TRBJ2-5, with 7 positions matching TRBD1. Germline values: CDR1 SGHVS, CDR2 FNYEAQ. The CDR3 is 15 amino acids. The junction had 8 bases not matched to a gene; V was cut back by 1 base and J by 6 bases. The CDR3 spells CASSLGTGAFQTQYF. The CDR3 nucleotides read TGTGCCAGCAGCTTAGGGACAGGCGCCTTTCAGACCCAGTACTTC.

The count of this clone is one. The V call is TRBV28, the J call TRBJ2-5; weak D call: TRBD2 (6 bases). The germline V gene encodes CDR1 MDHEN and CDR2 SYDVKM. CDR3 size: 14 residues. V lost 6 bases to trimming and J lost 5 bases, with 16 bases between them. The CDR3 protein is CASSRGAGRETQYF. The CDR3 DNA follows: TGTGCCAGCAGCCGTGGGGCAGGGAGGGAGACCCAGTACTTC.

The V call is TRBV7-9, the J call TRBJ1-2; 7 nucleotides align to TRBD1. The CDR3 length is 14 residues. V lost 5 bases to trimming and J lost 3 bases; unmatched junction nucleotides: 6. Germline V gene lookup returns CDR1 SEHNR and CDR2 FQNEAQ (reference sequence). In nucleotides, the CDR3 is TGTGCCAGCAGCCCTCAAACAGGGGACTATGGCTACACCTTC. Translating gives CASSPQTGDYGYTF.

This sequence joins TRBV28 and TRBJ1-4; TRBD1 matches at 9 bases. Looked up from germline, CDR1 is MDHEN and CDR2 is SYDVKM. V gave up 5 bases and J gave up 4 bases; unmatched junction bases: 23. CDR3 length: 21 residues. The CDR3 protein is CASSPLRDREADDGFNEKLFF. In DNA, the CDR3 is TGTGCCAGCAGTCCGCTCCGGGACAGGGAGGCGGACGACGGGTTTAATGAAAAACTGTTTTTT.

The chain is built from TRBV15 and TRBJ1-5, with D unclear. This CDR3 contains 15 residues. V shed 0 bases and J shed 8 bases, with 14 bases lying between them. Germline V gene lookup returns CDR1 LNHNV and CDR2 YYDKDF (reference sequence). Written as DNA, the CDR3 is TGTGCCACCAGCAGAGATAGACGACCAGAGGAGCCCCAGCATTTT. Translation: CATSRDRRPEEPQHF.

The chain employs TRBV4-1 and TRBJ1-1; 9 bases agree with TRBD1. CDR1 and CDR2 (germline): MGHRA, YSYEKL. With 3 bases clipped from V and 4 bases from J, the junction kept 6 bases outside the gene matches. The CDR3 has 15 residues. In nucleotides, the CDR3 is TGCGCCAGCAGCCAGACACGGACAGGGGCCACTGAAGCTTTCTTT. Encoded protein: CASSQTRTGATEAFF.

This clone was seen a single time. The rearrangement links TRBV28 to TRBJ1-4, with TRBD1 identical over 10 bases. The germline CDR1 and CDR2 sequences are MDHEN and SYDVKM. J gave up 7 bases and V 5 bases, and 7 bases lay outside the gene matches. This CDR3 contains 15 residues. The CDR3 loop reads CASSPLDRGGEKLFF. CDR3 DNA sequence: TGTGCCAGCAGTCCTCTGGACAGGGGGGGTGAAAAACTGTTTTTT. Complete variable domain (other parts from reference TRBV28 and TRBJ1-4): DVKVTQSSRYLVKRTGEKVFLECVQDMDHENMFWYRQDPGLGLRLIYFSYDVKMKEKGDIPEGYSVSREKKERFSLILESASTNQTSMYLCASSPLDRGGEKLFFGSGTQLSVL.

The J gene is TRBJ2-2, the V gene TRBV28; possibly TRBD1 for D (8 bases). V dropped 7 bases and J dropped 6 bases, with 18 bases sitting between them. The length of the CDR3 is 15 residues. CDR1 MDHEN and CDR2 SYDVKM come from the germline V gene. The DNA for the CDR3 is TGTGCCAGCAAGGGCCAGGGGGCGGGAGCCGGGGAGCTGTTTTTT. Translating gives CASKGQGAGAGELFF.

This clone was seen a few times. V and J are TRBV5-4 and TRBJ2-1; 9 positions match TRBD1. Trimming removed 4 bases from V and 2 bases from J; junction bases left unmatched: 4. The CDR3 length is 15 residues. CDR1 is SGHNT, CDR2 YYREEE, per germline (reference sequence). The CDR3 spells CASSQDRGPYNEQFF. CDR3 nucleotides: TGTGCCAGCAGCCAGGACAGGGGTCCCTACAATGAGCAGTTCTTC.

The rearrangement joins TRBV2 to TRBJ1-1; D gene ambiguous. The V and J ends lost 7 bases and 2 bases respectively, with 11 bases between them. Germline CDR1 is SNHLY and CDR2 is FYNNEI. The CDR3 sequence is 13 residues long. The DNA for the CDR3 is TGTGCCAGCACGAGGGTAAGCAACACTGAAGCTTTCTTT. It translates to CASTRVSNTEAFF.

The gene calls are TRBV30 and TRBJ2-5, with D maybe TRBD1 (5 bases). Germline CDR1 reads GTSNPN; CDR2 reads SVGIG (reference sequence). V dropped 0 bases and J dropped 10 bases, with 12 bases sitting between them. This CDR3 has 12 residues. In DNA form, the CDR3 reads TGTGCCTGGAGTGTATCTTGGGGCAACCAGTACTTC. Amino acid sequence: CAWSVSWGNQYF.

CDR3 sequence (DNA): TGTGCCAGCAGCACCGGACACATGAACACTGAAGCTTTCTTT. Amino acids: CASSTGHMNTEAFF. The J gene is TRBJ1-1, the V gene TRBV7-9, with D possibly TRBD1 on 5 matching bases. Germline loops: CDR1 SEHNR, CDR2 FQNEAQ (reference sequence). Trimming cost V 5 bases and J 0 bases, with 10 bases left between them. The CDR3 contains 14 residues.

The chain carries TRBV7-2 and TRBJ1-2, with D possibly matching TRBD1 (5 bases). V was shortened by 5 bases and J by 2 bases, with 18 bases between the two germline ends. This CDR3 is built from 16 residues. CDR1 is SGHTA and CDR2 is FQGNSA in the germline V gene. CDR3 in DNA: TGTGCCAGCAGCAGAACAGGAGACCAGATAAACTATGGCTACACCTTC. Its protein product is CASSRTGDQINYGYTF. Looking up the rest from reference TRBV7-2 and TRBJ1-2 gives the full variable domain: GAGVSQSPSNKVTEKGKDVELRCDPISGHTALYWYRQSLGQGLEFLIYFQGNSAPDKSGLPSDRFSAERTGGSVSTLTIQRTQQEDSAVYLCASSRTGDQINYGYTFGSGTRLTVV.

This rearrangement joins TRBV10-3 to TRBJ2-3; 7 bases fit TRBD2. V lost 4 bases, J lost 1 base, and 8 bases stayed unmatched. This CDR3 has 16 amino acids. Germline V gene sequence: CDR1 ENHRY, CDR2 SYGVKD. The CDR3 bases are TGTGCCATCAGTGCGGTGGGGGGGAGAGGCACAGATACGCAGTATTTT. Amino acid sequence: CAISAVGGRGTDTQYF.

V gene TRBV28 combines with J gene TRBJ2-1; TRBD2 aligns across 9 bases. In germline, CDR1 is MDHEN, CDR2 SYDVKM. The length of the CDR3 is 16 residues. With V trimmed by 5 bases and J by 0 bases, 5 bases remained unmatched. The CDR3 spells CASSALAGSSYNEQFF. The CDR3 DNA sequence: TGTGCCAGCAGTGCCCTAGCGGGATCCTCCTACAATGAGCAGTTCTTC.